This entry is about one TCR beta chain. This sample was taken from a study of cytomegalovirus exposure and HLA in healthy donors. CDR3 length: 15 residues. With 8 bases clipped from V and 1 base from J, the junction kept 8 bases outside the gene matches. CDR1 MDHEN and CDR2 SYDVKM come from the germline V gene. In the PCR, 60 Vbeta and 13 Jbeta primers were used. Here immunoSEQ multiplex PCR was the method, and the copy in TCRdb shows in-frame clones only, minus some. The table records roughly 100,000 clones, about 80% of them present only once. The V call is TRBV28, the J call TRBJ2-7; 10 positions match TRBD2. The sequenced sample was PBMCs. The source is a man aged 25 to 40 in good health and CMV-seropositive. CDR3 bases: TGTGCCAGCCTCGAGAGTAGCGGGAGGTCCTACGAGCAGTACTTC. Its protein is CASLESSGRSYEQYF.